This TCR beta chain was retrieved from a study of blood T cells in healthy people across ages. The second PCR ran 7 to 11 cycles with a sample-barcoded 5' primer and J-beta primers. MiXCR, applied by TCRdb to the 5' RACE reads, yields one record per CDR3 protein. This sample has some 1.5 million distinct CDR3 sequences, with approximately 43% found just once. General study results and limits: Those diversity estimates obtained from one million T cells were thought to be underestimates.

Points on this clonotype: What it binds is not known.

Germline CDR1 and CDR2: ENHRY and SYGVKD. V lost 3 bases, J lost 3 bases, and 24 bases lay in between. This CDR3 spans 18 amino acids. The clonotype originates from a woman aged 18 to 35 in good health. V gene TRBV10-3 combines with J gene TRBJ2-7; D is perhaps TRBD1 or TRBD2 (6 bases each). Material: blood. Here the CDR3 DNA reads TGTGCCATCAGTGAATCCTCGGGACTCCAGGGGAGAGACTACGAGCAGTACTTC. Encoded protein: CAISESSGLQGRDYEQYF.